Each of the 22 T cell receptor beta chains below was sequenced from the same sample in a study of PD-L1 blockade in urothelial cancer. Produced via immunoSEQ multiplex PCR; TCRdb's table is partial and in-frame only. In the table there are about 36,000 clones, 35% to 40% of which are singletons. The specimen comprised tumor tissue, sampled before atezolizumab (anti-PD-L1) treatment. The receptors come from a man aged 55 to 70 with urothelial cancer.

This clone came up a few times. This rearrangement joins TRBV11-3 to TRBJ2-7; 9 bases line up with TRBD2. The germline V gene has CDR1 SGHNT and CDR2 YENEEA. The CDR3 sequence is 19 residues long. Trimming took 3 bases from V and 0 from J; bases not matched to a gene: 15. The CDR3 DNA sequence: TGTGCCAGCAGCTTTGCACCACAATATGCGGGAGGGGTCTCCTACGAGCAGTACTTC. Protein product: CASSFAPQYAGGVSYEQYF.

This clone was recorded at least ten times. The chain carries TRBV9 and TRBJ1-2; D may be TRBD1 (5 bases). This CDR3 has 16 amino acids. Trimming took 3 bases from V and 4 from J, leaving 19 bases between them. Looked up from germline, CDR1 is SGDLS and CDR2 is YYNGEE. CDR3: CASSAPGGSGIYGYTF. DNA for the CDR3: TGTGCCAGCAGCGCCCCGGGGGGAAGCGGGATCTATGGCTACACCTTC.

The chain joins TRBV6-8 to TRBJ1-4; D gene unclear. The CDR3 sequence is 15 residues long. Germline V CDR1 and CDR2: MNHGY, SAAAGT. Between the trimmed V and J ends, which lost 0 bases and 3 bases, there was a span of 8 bases. CDR3: CASSYSIGANEKLFF. The CDR3 nucleotides are TGTGCCAGCAGTTACTCGATTGGCGCTAATGAAAAACTGTTTTTT.

This chain connects TRBV25-1 to TRBJ2-5, with D perhaps matching TRBD2 (6 bases). This CDR3 comprises 13 residues. CDR1 and CDR2 (germline): MGHDK, SYGVNS. V was shortened by 6 bases and J by 5 bases, with 13 bases between the two germline ends. The CDR3 bases are TGTGCCAGCAGCGAACCGGGGAGGGAGACCCAGTACTTC. This encodes CASSEPGRETQYF.

This clone was recorded at least ten times. J is TRBJ2-1 and V is TRBV6-8; tentative D call: TRBD2 (6 bases). The CDR3 runs to 14 residues. Germline CDR1 MNHGY, CDR2 SAAAGT. Trimming removed 7 bases at V and 10 bases at J, with 20 bases between. CDR3: CASIGDLGSTEQFF. CDR3 nucleotide sequence: TGTGCCAGCATAGGGGACTTGGGGTCGACGGAGCAGTTCTTC.

V and J are TRBV19 and TRBJ1-5; D call uncertain. V was shortened by 3 bases and J by 2 bases, with 14 bases between the two germline ends. CDR1 LNHDA and CDR2 SQIVND come from the germline V gene (reference sequence). The CDR3 contains 16 residues. The CDR3 sequence: CASSILTARGNQPQHF. The CDR3 DNA is TGTGCCAGTAGTATTCTTACAGCTAGGGGCAATCAGCCCCAGCATTTT.

The J gene is TRBJ1-5, the V gene TRBV14; 11 bases align to TRBD1. This CDR3 has 21 residues. V gave up 1 base and J gave up 4 bases; unmatched junction bases: 18. Looked up from germline, CDR1 is SGHDN and CDR2 is FVKESK. The CDR3 spells CASSQGFPYDRDRGKNQPQHF. CDR3 in DNA: TGTGCCAGCAGCCAAGGTTTCCCATATGACCGGGACAGGGGGAAGAATCAGCCCCAGCATTTT.

This rearrangement joins TRBV28 to TRBJ1-3; D unclear. This CDR3 is built from 13 residues. The germline V gene has CDR1 MDHEN and CDR2 SYDVKM. Trimming took off 7 bases at V and 2 bases at J, with 9 bases between the two ends. CDR3 sequence: CASMSGTGNTIYF. The DNA of the CDR3 is TGTGCCAGCATGTCGGGGACTGGAAACACCATATATTTT.

This clone was detected a few times. The chain is built from TRBV9 and TRBJ2-6; a possible D gene is TRBD2 (5 bases). V was pared by 5 bases and J by 0 bases, with 9 bases between. The CDR3 is made up of 15 amino acids. CDR1 is SGDLS and CDR2 is YYNGEE in the germline V gene. The CDR3 region has the DNA TGTGCCAGCAGTGAAGAGGGCTCTGGGGCCAACGTCCTGACTTTC. Amino acid sequence: CASSEEGSGANVLTF.

V gene TRBV29-1 combines with J gene TRBJ2-1; a weak D match, TRBD2 (7 bases). The V gene lost 7 bases and the J gene lost 0 bases, with 10 bases spanning the gap. The germline CDR1 and CDR2 sequences are SQVTM and ANQGSEA. The CDR3 has 13 residues. Here the CDR3 reads CSGGGISYNEQFF. The CDR3 DNA sequence: TGCAGCGGCGGGGGCATCTCCTACAATGAGCAGTTCTTC.

This chain uses TRBV6-7 with TRBJ1-1; D is undetermined. TRBV6-7 is an open reading frame whose function is uncertain. The V end was cut by 5 bases, the J end by 6 bases, with 10 bases between. The CDR3 loop spans 12 amino acids. The CDR3 reads CASSGLGAEAFF. The CDR3, as DNA: TGTGCCAGCAGTGGATTGGGCGCTGAAGCTTTCTTT.

This clone was seen a few times. This chain uses TRBV7-5 with TRBJ2-7. TRBV7-5 is a pseudogene locus. CDR3 size: 17 residues. The CDR3 loop reads CASSLARGWPTSYEQYF. The CDR3 DNA sequence: TGTGCCAGCAGCTTGGCCCGTGGGTGGCCGACCTCCTACGAGCAGTACTTC.

This clone was seen a handful of times. The chain uses TRBV19 and TRBJ1-4, with unresolved D. V lost 8 bases, J lost 6 bases, and 16 bases lay in between. The CDR3 has 14 amino acids. Germline V gene data show CDR1 as LNHDA and CDR2 as SQIVND (reference sequence). The CDR3 DNA sequence: TGTGCCAGTGTGGATGGTGGATCATATGAAAAACTGTTTTTT. Amino acid sequence: CASVDGGSYEKLFF.

This rearrangement joins TRBV29-1 to TRBJ2-7; 8 bases are a match to TRBD1. This CDR3 has 12 residues. In germline, CDR1 is SQVTM, CDR2 ANQGSEA. V lost 7 bases, J lost 4 bases, and 6 bases stayed unmatched. The CDR3 reads CSGRGQAYEQYF. DNA for the CDR3: TGCAGCGGGCGGGGACAGGCGTACGAGCAGTACTTC.

The chain couples TRBV10-2 to TRBJ2-2; D is uncertain. The CDR3 loop spans 14 amino acids. CDR1 is WSHSY, CDR2 SAAADI, per germline. With 0 bases removed from V and 1 base from J, the gap between germline ends came to 3 bases. CDR3 protein: CASSESGNTGELFF. The CDR3 bases are TGCGCCAGCAGTGAGTCAGGGAACACCGGGGAGCTGTTTTTT.

The rearrangement links TRBV19 to TRBJ1-5; no clear D. The V end lost 7 bases, the J end lost 3 bases, and 16 bases lay between the germline ends. Per the germline V gene, CDR1 is LNHDA and CDR2 is SQIVND (reference sequence). The CDR3 is 15 amino acids. CDR3 DNA sequence: TGTGCCAGTACCACTCAGGCAGAGATCAATCAGCCCCAGCATTTT. Its protein is CASTTQAEINQPQHF.

The chain joins TRBV10-2 to TRBJ1-2; unclear D gene. CDR3 length: 14 residues. Germline V gene sequence: CDR1 WSHSY, CDR2 SAAADI. The ends were cut back, 1 base at V and 4 bases at J, with 10 bases in the middle. Here the CDR3 reads CASSEWQLSYGYTF. In DNA, the CDR3 is TGCGCCAGCAGTGAGTGGCAGCTTTCCTATGGCTACACCTTC.

This sequence joins TRBV4-1 and TRBJ2-3; 11 bases map to TRBD2. Losses at the gene ends were 3 bases for V and 10 bases for J; bases not matched to a gene: 15. CDR1 and CDR2 from the germline V gene are MGHRA and YSYEKL. The CDR3 sequence is 17 residues long. CDR3 residues: CASSHRTGLAESRAQYF. Here the CDR3 DNA reads TGCGCCAGCAGCCATAGAACGGGACTAGCGGAATCCAGAGCGCAGTATTTT.

J is TRBJ1-2 and V is TRBV19; TRBD1 matches 10 bases. In germline, CDR1 is LNHDA, CDR2 SQIVND (reference sequence). V lost 3 bases and J lost 6; bases outside the gene matches: 7. The CDR3 is made up of 15 amino acids. CDR3 in amino acids: CASSIDRGLPNGYTF. CDR3 coding DNA: TGTGCCAGTAGTATTGACAGGGGGCTTCCCAATGGCTACACCTTC. The full variable domain, its missing parts supplied by reference TRBV19 and TRBJ1-2, is DGGITQSPKYLFRKEGQNVTLSCEQNLNHDAMYWYRQDPGQGLRLIYYSQIVNDFQKGDIAEGYSVSREKKESFPLTVTSAQKNPTAFYLCASSIDRGLPNGYTFGSGTRLTVV.

The chain recombines TRBV19 with TRBJ1-5; D is perhaps TRBD1 (5 bases). CDR1 and CDR2 from the germline V gene are LNHDA and SQIVND (reference sequence). The CDR3 length is 16 residues. V lost 0 bases and J 3 bases, leaving 12 bases between the germline ends. CDR3 protein: CASSIDPGRINQPQHF. The CDR3 DNA reads TGTGCCAGTAGTATAGATCCGGGACGGATCAATCAGCCCCAGCATTTT.

The chain carries TRBV18 and TRBJ1-1; D not certain. The CDR3 length is 12 residues. Trimming shortened V by 2 bases and J by 4 bases, and 5 bases separated the two germline ends. The germline V gene has CDR1 KGHSH and CDR2 LQKENI. CDR3: CASSPSITEAFF. CDR3 bases: TGTGCCAGCTCACCAAGTATCACTGAAGCTTTCTTT.

Only a few counts were recorded for this clone. The chain has TRBV6-8 and TRBJ1-3, with unresolved D. The CDR3 totals 14 residues. The V gene's germline CDR1 is MNHGY and CDR2 SAAAGT. The V and J ends lost 2 bases and 6 bases respectively, with 11 bases between them. DNA of the CDR3: TGTGCCAGCAGTTACCAGGTTGGAGTAAACACCATATATTTT. Amino acids: CASSYQVGVNTIYF.